This T cell receptor beta chain was identified in a study of blood T cell repertoires in COVID-19. The CDR3 is 12 residues long. Germline V gives CDR1 MRHNA, CDR2 SNTAGT. V trimming: 9 bases; J trimming: 6 bases; junction bases outside the gene matches: 8. In the original workflow: Estimated nucleated cell counts came from reference gene primer amplification. Here immunoSEQ multiplex PCR was the method, and the copy in TCRdb shows in-frame clones only, minus some. V and J calls and clone size are given by that table; D and trimming were obtained from the DNA. The sample carries roughly 240,000 clones, around 86% recorded once.

Sequencing was carried out using peripheral blood. The chain combines TRBV6-4 with TRBJ2-7; TRBD2 aligns across 7 bases. The clonotype comes from a young man with active or convalescent COVID-19. CDR3 amino acids: CARQPSGGEQYF. CDR3 nucleotides: TGTGCCAGGCAGCCCTCGGGGGGCGAGCAGTACTTC.